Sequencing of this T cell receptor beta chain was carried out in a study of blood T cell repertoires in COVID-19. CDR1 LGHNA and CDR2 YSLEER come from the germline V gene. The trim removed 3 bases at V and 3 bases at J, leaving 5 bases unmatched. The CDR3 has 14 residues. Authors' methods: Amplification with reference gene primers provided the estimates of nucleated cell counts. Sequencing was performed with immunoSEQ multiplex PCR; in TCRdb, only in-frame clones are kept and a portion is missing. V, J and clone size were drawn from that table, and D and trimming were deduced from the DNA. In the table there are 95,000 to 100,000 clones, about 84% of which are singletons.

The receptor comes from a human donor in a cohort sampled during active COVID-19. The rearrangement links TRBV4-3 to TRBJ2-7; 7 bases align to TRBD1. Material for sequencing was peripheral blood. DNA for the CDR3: TGCGCCAGCAGCCACGGACAGGAAAACTACGAGCAGTACTTC. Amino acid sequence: CASSHGQENYEQYF.